This TCR beta chain was retrieved from a study of OX40 agonist ivuxolimab in advanced cancers. A note on the overall study: Ivuxolimab was an agonistic, fully human IgG2 monoclonal antibody directed against OX40 (CD134), a costimulatory receptor. The paper reports the monotherapy dose-escalation portion (N of about 56 patients) of the phase I ivuxolimab trial. In the dose-escalation cohort, 82.7% of patients were male, and the mean age was approximately 60 years, with a range of roughly 20 to 79. Three dose-escalation patients achieved partial responses, one with hepatocellular carcinoma and two with cutaneous melanoma. Peripheral TCRbeta sequencing was intended to test whether TCR sequence diversity was altered and clonal T-cell expansion was caused by ivuxolimab. Of the 50 to 55 patients in dose escalation, some 19 had hepatocellular carcinoma, about 15 had melanoma, 9 had renal cell carcinoma and 9 had head and neck cancer. Intravenous ivuxolimab was administered to patients every 2 weeks at six dose levels: 0.01, 0.1, 0.3, 1.5, 3 and 10 mg/kg. Patients were allowed to have had prior anti-PD-1, anti-PD-L1 or anti-CTLA-4 therapy, and approximately 43% of the dose-escalation patients had previously received checkpoint inhibitors. General findings and caveats noted by the study authors: Which antigens the clonally expanded peripheral T cells were specific for was not determined. At doses from 0.1 to 3.0 mg/kg, clonal expansion was seen in both CD4+ and CD8+ blood T cells between baseline and week 6. After ivuxolimab, more expanded clones were found on average in CD8+ T cells than in CD4+ T cells. Low levels of normalized T-cell clonal expansion were also seen in some patients who did not respond. In the 0.1-3.0 mg/kg groups, partial responders had among the lowest normalized peripheral clonal expansion, particularly in CD8+ T cells.

The trial excluded patients who had a history of autoimmune disease or who were on systemic immunosuppression. Peripheral blood for TCR sequencing was collected from all dose cohorts at baseline, on cycle 4 day 1, and on cycle 7 day 1. Samples came from an open-label, multicenter, first-in-human phase I dose-escalation trial of ivuxolimab. Adults with locally advanced or metastatic melanoma, renal cell carcinoma, hepatocellular carcinoma or head and neck squamous cell carcinoma were enrolled in the trial. Before TCR sequencing, CD4+ and CD8+ T cells were separately sorted from peripheral blood. Genomic DNA was extracted from sorted cells for sequencing of the TCRbeta CDR3 region. TCRbeta CDR3 regions were sequenced using the immunoSEQ Assay. TCRdb carries this immuneACCESS record with in-frame sequences only. Its versions omit some clonotypes, under half of them owing to an unresolved V gene in the studies checked, with the rest unexplained. In this sample the table shows fewer than 85,000 clones, 83% of which occur a single time. The leading ten clones occupy approximately 0.8% of the sample.

The V and J ends are trimmed by 5 bases and 0 bases, leaving 19 bases between them. Per the germline V gene (reference sequence), SEHNR is the CDR1 and FQNEAQ is the CDR2. Counted from cysteine to phenylalanine, this CDR3 has 17 amino acids. Of the read, only the CDR3 DNA is kept; its 51 bases are in frame from base 1. Notes on this clone: This receptor's antigen is unknown. No much larger clone exists at a distance of one base, and base qualities are not known.

The sample was CD4+ or CD8+ T cells sorted from blood, taken in a trial of the OX40 agonist ivuxolimab. The receptor was derived from an adult with an advanced solid tumor such as melanoma, head and neck, liver or kidney cancer. The rearrangement joined TRBV7-9 to TRBJ1-1; TRBD1 is a possible D gene, resting on 5 matching bases. The CDR3 has the sequence CASSPWGRVSMNTEAFF. The sequenced DNA is TGTGCCAGCAGCCCCTGGGGGAGAGTATCTATGAACACTGAAGCTTTCTTT.